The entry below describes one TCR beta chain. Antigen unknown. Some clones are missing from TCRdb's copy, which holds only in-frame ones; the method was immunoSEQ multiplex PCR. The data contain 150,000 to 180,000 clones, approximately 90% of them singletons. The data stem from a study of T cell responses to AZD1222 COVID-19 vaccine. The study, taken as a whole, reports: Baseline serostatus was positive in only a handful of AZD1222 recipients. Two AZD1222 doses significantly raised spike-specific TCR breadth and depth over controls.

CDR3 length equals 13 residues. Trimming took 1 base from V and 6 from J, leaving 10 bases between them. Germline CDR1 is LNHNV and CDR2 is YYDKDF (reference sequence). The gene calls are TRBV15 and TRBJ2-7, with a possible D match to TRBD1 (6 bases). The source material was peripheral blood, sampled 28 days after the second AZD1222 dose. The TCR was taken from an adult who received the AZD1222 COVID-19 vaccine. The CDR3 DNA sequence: TGTGCCACCAGCAGAGTCAGGGGTTCCGAGCAGTACTTC. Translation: CATSRVRGSEQYF.